Below, 30 T cell receptor beta chains from the same sample are listed, as sequenced in a study of TIL therapy for anti-PD-1-resistant metastatic lung cancer. Sequencing used immunoSEQ v3. TCRdb's table, derived via immunoSEQ multiplex PCR, lists solely in-frame clones and lacks some. The data contain about 55,000 clones, approximately 80% of them singletons. Time point of the sample: pre-treatment sample, taken before nivolumab and TIL therapy. This specimen was blood, taken at baseline. The receptors shown here come from a person aged 25-79 years with non-small cell lung cancer.

V is TRBV3-1 (or the pseudogene TRBV3-2) and J is TRBJ2-7; D is possibly TRBD1 (5 bases). Trimming cost V 1 base and J 4 bases, with 14 bases left between them. Germline V gene sequence: CDR1 LGHDT, CDR2 YNNKEL (reference sequence). There are 15 residues in the CDR3. The CDR3 spells CASSQVWTPGYEQYF. In DNA form, the CDR3 reads TGTGCCAGCAGCCAAGTGTGGACACCTGGATACGAGCAGTACTTC.

This chain joins TRBV7-2 and TRBJ2-5; 8 nucleotides match TRBD1. Germline V gene sequence: CDR1 SGHTA, CDR2 FQGNSA. The CDR3 has 14 amino acids. Trimming at V came to 4 bases and at J to 5 bases, leaving 6 bases not matched to a gene. CDR3 nucleotides: TGTGCCAGCAGCTATTTGGACAGGGCGGAGACCCAGTACTTC. Protein: CASSYLDRAETQYF. Looking up the rest from reference TRBV7-2 and TRBJ2-5 gives the full variable domain: GAGVSQSPSNKVTEKGKDVELRCDPISGHTALYWYRQSLGQGLEFLIYFQGNSAPDKSGLPSDRFSAERTGGSVSTLTIQRTQQEDSAVYLCASSYLDRAETQYFGPGTRLLVL.

The rearrangement uses TRBV5-1 and TRBJ1-2; D possibly corresponds to TRBD1 (5 bases). There are 14 residues in the CDR3. Germline CDR1 and CDR2: SGHRS and YFSETQ. The V end lost 3 bases, the J end lost 8 bases, and 17 bases lay between the germline ends. The DNA of the CDR3 is TGCGCCAGCAGCTCCAACCCAGCAGGGCAAGGCTACACCTTC. The encoded protein is CASSSNPAGQGYTF.

The chain recombines TRBV28 with TRBJ1-5; 8 bases align to TRBD1. Per germline, CDR1 MDHEN and CDR2 SYDVKM. The V segment lost 2 bases and the J segment 7 bases; nucleotides outside the gene matches: 4. The CDR3 is 14 amino acids. The CDR3 DNA reads as TGTGCCAGCAGTTTAGGGACAGGTGGACAGCCCCAGCATTTT. It encodes CASSLGTGGQPQHF.

This clone turned up a few times. The chain uses TRBV6-5 and TRBJ2-5, with D hard to call. Germline CDR1 MNHEY, CDR2 SVGAGI. Trimming shortened V by 5 bases and J by 7 bases, and 14 bases separated the two germline ends. The CDR3 extends over 13 amino acids. Written as DNA, the CDR3 is TGTGCCAGCAGTACCTTAGGCGGTGGGACCCAGTACTTC. Encoded protein: CASSTLGGGTQYF.

V and J are TRBV6-5 and TRBJ1-5; no reliable D call. The germline gives CDR1 MNHEY, CDR2 SVGAGI. V was trimmed by 6 bases and J by 5 bases, leaving 11 bases between them. This CDR3 comprises 13 residues. The CDR3 nucleotides are TGTGCCAGCAGAAAAGAGGCGTATCAGCCCCAGCATTTT. It encodes CASRKEAYQPQHF.

V usage is TRBV27 and J usage is TRBJ2-1; 9 nucleotides line up with TRBD1. The CDR3 is 16 amino acids. J gave up 4 bases and V 4 bases, and 8 bases lay outside the gene matches. Germline CDR1 reads MNHEY; CDR2 reads SMNVEV (reference sequence). CDR3 DNA: TGTGCCAGCAGTTGGGGGGACAGGGAGCTTTACAATGAGCAGTTCTTC. This codes for CASSWGDRELYNEQFF.

This chain connects TRBV7-8 to TRBJ2-7; D may be TRBD2 (7 bases). Trimming pared 5 bases from V and 3 bases from J, leaving 14 bases between. Germline CDR1 is SGHVS and CDR2 is FQNEAQ. The CDR3 sequence is 14 residues long. CDR3 in amino acids: CASSLNGGLYEQYF. The CDR3 DNA is TGTGCCAGCAGCCTAAACGGGGGGCTCTACGAGCAGTACTTC.

As DNA, the CDR3 is TGTGCCAGCAGCTTGGGGGGAACCATGAACACTGAAGCTTTCTTT. Its translation: CASSLGGTMNTEAFF. The gene calls are TRBV5-4 and TRBJ1-1; unclear D gene. CDR3 length: 15 residues. The germline gives CDR1 SGHNT, CDR2 YYREEE (reference sequence). V was trimmed by 0 bases and J by 0 bases, leaving 9 bases between them.

The chain carries TRBV5-1 and TRBJ2-2; possible D gene TRBD1, 5 bases. Trimming pared 3 bases from V and 2 bases from J, leaving 14 bases between. CDR1 and CDR2 from the germline V gene are SGHRS and YFSETQ. The CDR3 contains 16 residues. CDR3 loop: CASSSTGVPNTGELFF. DNA for the CDR3: TGCGCCAGCAGCTCAACAGGAGTCCCAAACACCGGGGAGCTGTTTTTT.

The chain is built from TRBV6-5 and TRBJ2-5; D gene ambiguous. V lost 1 base and J 4 bases, leaving 7 bases between the germline ends. The germline V gene has CDR1 MNHEY and CDR2 SVGAGI. The CDR3 is 13 amino acids. The CDR3 loop reads CASSYYGGETQYF. In DNA, the CDR3 is TGTGCCAGCAGTTACTACGGTGGAGAGACCCAGTACTTC.

The chain carries TRBV4-3 and TRBJ1-1, with no clear D. The CDR3 totals 17 residues. Trimming took 4 bases from V and 0 from J, leaving 18 bases between them. The germline CDR1 and CDR2 sequences are LGHNA and YSLEER. The DNA of the CDR3 is TGCGCCAGCAGCCCGAAGGCGGACGGATTCATGAACACTGAAGCTTTCTTT. Protein product: CASSPKADGFMNTEAFF.

CDR3 amino acids: CASSLDFSQPQHF. The DNA for the CDR3 is TGTGCCAGCAGCTTAGATTTCAGTCAGCCCCAGCATTTT. The chain joins TRBV7-3 to TRBJ1-5, with D unclear. Trimming pared 2 bases from V and 6 bases from J, leaving 8 bases between. The CDR3 runs 13 residues. Germline lookup yields CDR1 SGHTA and CDR2 FQGTGA.

The V gene is TRBV7-2, the J gene TRBJ1-4; no firm D call. The CDR3 runs 14 residues. Germline CDR1 SGHTA, CDR2 FQGNSA. Trimming pared 3 bases from V and 7 bases from J, leaving 12 bases between. The CDR3 loop is CASSFEGTGEKLFF. DNA for the CDR3: TGTGCCAGCAGCTTTGAGGGCACCGGTGAAAAACTGTTTTTT.

The chain employs TRBV18 and TRBJ2-5; D unclear. Germline V lookup: CDR1 KGHSH, CDR2 LQKENI. Trimming left V 3 bases short and J 2 bases short, with 10 bases between. This CDR3 has 14 residues. In nucleotides, the CDR3 is TGTGCCAGCTCACCGATGTCGGCGCAAGAGACCCAGTACTTC. This gives the protein CASSPMSAQETQYF.

The rearrangement joins TRBV7-2 to TRBJ2-5; a possible D gene is TRBD2 (6 bases). The CDR3 extends over 14 amino acids. Trimming shortened V by 1 base and J by 5 bases, and 11 bases separated the two germline ends. Germline loops: CDR1 SGHTA, CDR2 FQGNSA. CDR3 nucleotide sequence: TGTGCCAGCAGCTTAGGGCCAGGGAGGGAGACCCAGTACTTC. Its translation: CASSLGPGRETQYF.

The chain couples TRBV4-3 to TRBJ1-5; 10 positions match TRBD1. Germline assignment: CDR1 LGHNA and CDR2 YSLEER. V was clipped by 0 bases and J by 4 bases; unmatched bases: 3. This CDR3 has 16 amino acids. Here the CDR3 DNA reads TGCGCCAGCAGCCAAGATTGGACAGGGGGGAATCAGCCCCAGCATTTT. Translated, it gives CASSQDWTGGNQPQHF.

This clone was observed a handful of times. This chain uses TRBV28 with TRBJ2-1; 11 nucleotides line up with TRBD2. V shed 6 bases, J shed 8 bases, and the junction held 9 bases outside the gene matches. This CDR3 has 15 amino acids. Germline loops: CDR1 MDHEN, CDR2 SYDVKM. The CDR3 sequence is CASRISSGRAHEQFF. CDR3 sequence (DNA): TGTGCCAGCAGAATAAGTAGCGGGAGGGCCCATGAGCAGTTCTTC.

The chain is built from TRBV7-3 and TRBJ2-2; perhaps D is TRBD1 or TRBD2 (5 bases each). Germline loops: CDR1 SGHTA, CDR2 FQGTGA. The CDR3 loop spans 16 amino acids. V was shortened by 5 bases and J by 6 bases, with 19 bases between the two germline ends. CDR3 coding DNA: TGTGCCAGCAGCCCCAATCCGGGACGGCCGTCCGGGGAGCTGTTTTTT. This sequence encodes CASSPNPGRPSGELFF.

V and J are TRBV30 and TRBJ2-4, with 8 bases identical to TRBD2. Germline lookup yields CDR1 GTSNPN and CDR2 SVGIG (reference sequence). CDR3 length equals 14 residues. Losses at the gene ends were 7 bases for V and 7 bases for J; bases not matched to a gene: 12. The CDR3 loop is CASSWAGGGNIQYF. In nucleotides, the CDR3 is TGTGCCTCCAGTTGGGCGGGAGGAGGGAACATTCAGTACTTC.

The chain recombines TRBV4-3 with TRBJ2-6; 11 positions match TRBD2. Germline trimming cut 0 bases from V and 4 bases from J; bases unmatched to any gene: 2. The CDR3 has 17 residues. Germline V gene sequence: CDR1 LGHNA, CDR2 YSLEER. CDR3 amino acids: CASSQDSGGAGANVLTF. CDR3 sequence (DNA): TGCGCCAGCAGCCAAGATAGCGGGGGGGCCGGGGCCAACGTCCTGACTTTC.

The V and J genes are TRBV4-2 and TRBJ2-7, with 7 bases matching TRBD1. V shed 1 base, J shed 2 bases, and the junction held 14 bases outside the gene matches. CDR1 and CDR2 from the germline V gene are LGHNA and YNFKEQ. This CDR3 spans 18 amino acids. DNA for the CDR3: TGTGCCAGCAGCCAAGGGGAGTATCGGACAGGAATAACCTACGAGCAGTACTTC. It yields the protein CASSQGEYRTGITYEQYF.

The V gene is TRBV6-1, the J gene TRBJ2-7; unclear D gene. The V end lost 1 base, the J end lost 9 bases, and 16 bases lay between the germline ends. Germline V gene sequence: CDR1 MNHNS, CDR2 SASEGT. The CDR3 is made up of 14 amino acids. The CDR3 nucleotides are TGTGCCAGCAGTGAAGATGGTCGGCTCCCGAGGCAGTACTTC. This encodes CASSEDGRLPRQYF.

J is TRBJ2-6 and V is TRBV27; 9 positions agree with TRBD1. The CDR3 is 16 amino acids. The junction had 7 bases not matched to a gene; V was cut back by 6 bases and J by 4 bases. The germline V gene encodes CDR1 MNHEY and CDR2 SMNVEV (reference sequence). The DNA for the CDR3 is TGTGCCAGCAGCCCACAGGGGGCGTACGGGGCCAACGTCCTGACTTTC. Amino acid sequence: CASSPQGAYGANVLTF.

The CDR3 loop reads CATSRVIGTAGANVLTF. As DNA, the CDR3 is TGTGCCACCAGCAGAGTAATAGGGACAGCTGGGGCCAACGTCCTGACTTTC. The chain combines TRBV15 with TRBJ2-6; TRBD1 agrees at 7 bases. From germline, CDR1 is LNHNV and CDR2 YYDKDF (reference sequence). This CDR3 spans 17 amino acids. The V gene end was trimmed by 1 base and the J gene end by 2 bases; junction bases not matched to a gene: 5.

The chain recombines TRBV19 with TRBJ1-1, with 8 bases lining up with TRBD1. CDR3 length equals 15 residues. J gave up 6 bases and V 6 bases, and 12 bases lay outside the gene matches. Germline V gene sequence: CDR1 LNHDA, CDR2 SQIVND (reference sequence). The CDR3 sequence is CASRLVQGDVSEAFF. The DNA for the CDR3 is TGTGCCAGTAGATTGGTACAGGGGGATGTTTCTGAAGCTTTCTTT.

V is TRBV29-1 and J is TRBJ1-2; D possibly corresponds to TRBD1 (5 bases). Trimming left V 6 bases short and J 6 bases short, with 14 bases between. The CDR3 extends over 12 amino acids. Per the germline V gene, CDR1 is SQVTM and CDR2 is ANQGSEA. The CDR3 coding sequence is TGCAGCGTAATCCGGGACGAAAATGGCTACACCTTC. It yields the protein CSVIRDENGYTF.

The CDR3 coding sequence is TGTGCCAGCAGCTTGGCTAGTGGAGTTGGCGAGCAGTACTTC. Translating it yields CASSLASGVGEQYF. The genes are TRBV5-5 and TRBJ2-7; D gene uncertain. The CDR3 extends over 14 amino acids. Per germline, CDR1 SGHKS and CDR2 YYEKEE (reference sequence). V was pared by 0 bases and J by 6 bases, with 13 bases between. Complete variable domain (other parts from reference TRBV5-5 and TRBJ2-7): DAGVTQSPTHLIKTRGQQVTLRCSPISGHKSVSWYQQVLGQGPQFIFQYYEKEERGRGNFPDRFSARQFPNYSSELNVNALLLGDSALYLCASSLASGVGEQYFGPGTRLTVT.

The chain couples TRBV4-1 to TRBJ2-3; 11 nucleotides align to TRBD1. Trimming took 4 bases from V and 6 from J; bases not matched to a gene: 9. The germline gives CDR1 MGHRA, CDR2 YSYEKL. The CDR3 extends over 16 amino acids. The CDR3 here is CASSLLGQGAADTQYF. The CDR3 nucleotides read TGCGCCAGCAGCCTCCTTGGACAGGGGGCAGCGGATACGCAGTATTTT.

This rearrangement joins TRBV4-3 to TRBJ2-2; the D gene is possibly TRBD2 (5 bases). The germline CDR1 and CDR2 sequences are LGHNA and YSLEER. There are 15 residues in the CDR3. Trimming left V 2 bases short and J 2 bases short, with 9 bases between. The CDR3 region is CASSQIGLNTGELFF. The CDR3, as DNA: TGCGCCAGCAGCCAAATCGGACTTAACACCGGGGAGCTGTTTTTT.